This TCR beta chain was captured in a study of blood T cell repertoires in COVID-19. Residents of 24 US areas, aged roughly 18 to 89 years, made up the participants. Sequenced by immunoSEQ multiplex PCR; TCRdb stores in-frame clones only, minus some. The table has fewer than 200,000 clones, around 82% seen once. The germline V and J ends were trimmed by 2 bases and 8 bases, with 12 bases remaining between them. The CDR3 consists of 14 residues. CDR1 is WSHSY, CDR2 SAAADI, per germline. Sequencing input: PBMCs or T cells enriched from blood (not recorded which). The origin of this receptor is a woman aged 60-75 years with acute COVID-19. This sequence joins TRBV10-2 and TRBJ1-4, with D hard to call. The CDR3 DNA reads TGCGCCAGCAGTGAGGAGGGTAATGGGGAAAAACTGTTTTTT. This sequence encodes CASSEEGNGEKLFF.